A single sample is the source of the 27 T cell receptor beta chains below, sequenced in a study of CD8 T cells in ankylosing spondylitis. The study's findings and limits: Roughly eight highly homologous variants formed a TCR beta motif that appeared characteristic of ankylosing spondylitis blood.

One entry per CDR3 protein results from TCRdb running MiXCR on the 5' RACE reads. The sample has under 150,000 distinct CDR3 sequences; about 15% are singletons. No antigen has been assigned to these receptors. What was sequenced was blood, either unsorted or a sorted T cell fraction (not recorded which). These receptors originate from a male donor with ankylosing spondylitis.

The V call is TRBV28, the J call TRBJ1-1, with D hard to call. V gave up 5 bases and J gave up 1 base, with 20 bases separating them. The germline V gene encodes CDR1 MDHEN and CDR2 SYDVKM. This CDR3 spans 17 amino acids. The CDR3: CASSPPVRRMKNTEAFF. The CDR3 DNA sequence: TGTGCCAGCAGTCCACCCGTGCGCAGGATGAAGAACACTGAAGCTTTCTTT.

This clonotype was seen more than once but under ten times. The V gene is TRBV15, the J gene TRBJ2-7; D remains unclear. The CDR3 runs to 14 residues. The germline V gene has CDR1 LNHNV and CDR2 YYDKDF (reference sequence). The V end lost 1 base, the J end lost 3 bases, and 10 bases lay between the germline ends. The CDR3 nucleotides are TGTGCCACCAGCAGAGTGGGCTCTCGCTACGAGCAGTACTTC. Amino acids: CATSRVGSRYEQYF.

This clonotype appeared a single time. V and J are TRBV6-5 and TRBJ2-1; D may be TRBD2 (6 bases). This CDR3 region has 16 residues. V was shortened by 0 bases and J by 5 bases, with 14 bases between the two germline ends. Germline CDR1 is MNHEY and CDR2 is SVGAGI. The CDR3 bases are TGTGCCAGCAGTTACTCGCCGGGACTCAAAAACAATGAGCAGTTCTTC. Its protein is CASSYSPGLKNNEQFF.

This clonotype turned up a few times. The chain recombines TRBV23-1 with TRBJ2-1; D perhaps matches TRBD1 (7 bases). TRBV23-1 falls under the ORF class, with uncertain function. The CDR3 consists of 15 residues. V lost 7 bases and J lost 0, with 13 bases in between. The CDR3 bases are TGCGCCAGCACCTCAGGGGGGAGCTCCTACAATGAGCAGTTCTTC. As protein: CASTSGGSSYNEQFF.

The rearrangement joins TRBV7-2 to TRBJ1-4; unclear D gene. This CDR3 contains 12 residues. V was cut by 1 base and J by 8 bases, with 5 bases left in between. Per germline, CDR1 SGHTA and CDR2 FQGNSA. The CDR3 sequence is CASSLGSEKLFF. CDR3 nucleotide sequence: TGTGCCAGCAGCTTAGGATCGGAAAAACTGTTTTTT.

V and J are TRBV12-3 or TRBV12-4 and TRBJ2-7; possibly TRBD2 for D (6 bases). The CDR3 is 14 amino acids. Trimming took off 5 bases at V and 3 bases at J, with 14 bases between the two ends. CDR3 sequence (DNA): TGTGCCAGCAGTCGATCCGGCGGGGACTACGAGCAGTACTTC. Translated, it gives CASSRSGGDYEQYF.

The V call is TRBV3-1, the J call TRBJ1-3; D not certain. There are 17 residues in the CDR3. Per germline, CDR1 LGHDT and CDR2 YNNKEL (reference sequence). V shed 3 bases and J shed 4 bases, with 19 bases lying between them. The CDR3 DNA is TGTGCCAGCAGCCAGGGCCTCATATTGTTCCCCGGAAACACCATATATTTT. Translation: CASSQGLILFPGNTIYF.

This clonotype was counted a few times. The V and J genes are TRBV15 and TRBJ2-1; 11 bases match TRBD2. Germline lookup yields CDR1 LNHNV and CDR2 YYDKDF (reference sequence). After removal of 5 bases from V and 9 bases from J, the junction contained 6 bases not matched to a gene. CDR3 length: 14 residues. The CDR3 DNA is TGTGCCACCAGCCTTAGCGGGAGGGCCACTGAGCAGTTCTTC. Encoded protein: CATSLSGRATEQFF. The full variable domain, with the rest looked up from reference TRBV15 and TRBJ2-1, is DAMVIQNPRYQVTQFGKPVTLSCSQTLNHNVMYWYQQKSSQAPKLLFHYYDKDFNNEADTPDNFQSRRPNTSFCFLDIRSPGLGDTAMYLCATSLSGRATEQFFGPGTRLTVL.

The rearrangement links TRBV29-1 to TRBJ1-3; D ambiguous. The CDR3 covers 14 residues. In germline, CDR1 is SQVTM, CDR2 ANQGSEA. V shed 6 bases and J shed 4 bases, with 16 bases lying between them. The CDR3 region is CSVGTGVGGNTIYF. CDR3 DNA: TGCAGCGTCGGAACCGGAGTCGGAGGAAACACCATATATTTT.

The sample holds a few counts of this clonotype. This chain joins TRBV7-9 and TRBJ1-5; D is uncertain. The CDR3 spans 14 residues. Germline values: CDR1 SEHNR, CDR2 FQNEAQ (reference sequence). V was trimmed by 5 bases and J by 0 bases, leaving 8 bases between them. CDR3 coding DNA: TGTGCCAGCAGCGACAATTATAGCAATCAGCCCCAGCATTTT. It yields the protein CASSDNYSNQPQHF.

This clonotype was counted between two and nine times. V and J are TRBV12-3 or TRBV12-4 and TRBJ2-1, with 11 bases matching TRBD2. V trimming: 6 bases; J trimming: 4 bases; junction bases outside the gene matches: 2. This CDR3 is built from 14 residues. The CDR3, as DNA: TGTGCCAGCAGCAGACTAGCGGGGTACAATGAGCAGTTCTTC. This encodes CASSRLAGYNEQFF.

Remarks on this clonotype: Relative to the germline gene, one junction end is altered; a read error may explain this. CDR3 sequence: CASSETLPGTGHF. The CDR3 nucleotides read TGTGCCAGCAGTGAAACTCTGCCCGGGACAGGCCACTTC. The chain has TRBV2 and TRBJ2-4; 8 bases match TRBD1. The CDR3 contains 13 residues. Germline-derived CDR1 and CDR2 are SNHLY and FYNNEI.

This clonotype was detected only a few times. This chain links TRBV12-3 or TRBV12-4 with TRBJ2-7; 7 nucleotides agree with TRBD2. This CDR3 has 16 amino acids. The V and J ends lost 3 bases and 0 bases, in that order; junction bases with no gene match: 8. CDR3 residues: CASSFPRGESSYEQYF. In DNA, the CDR3 is TGTGCCAGCAGTTTTCCCCGGGGGGAGAGCTCCTACGAGCAGTACTTC.

This clonotype has at least ten counts. This chain connects TRBV7-9 to TRBJ1-2; the D is unclear. Germline CDR1 reads SEHNR; CDR2 reads FQNEAQ (reference sequence). This CDR3 has 14 amino acids. The V end was cut by 4 bases, the J end by 6 bases, with 15 bases between. CDR3 DNA sequence: TGTGCCAGCAGCTCCGGCCGAGAGGCGAATGGCTACACCTTC. Translated: CASSSGREANGYTF.

The genes are TRBV9 and TRBJ2-5; 7 bases align to TRBD2. The CDR3 extends over 14 amino acids. The V gene end was trimmed by 5 bases and the J gene end by 4 bases; junction bases not matched to a gene: 8. Germline values: CDR1 SGDLS, CDR2 YYNGEE. Here the CDR3 reads CASSYRSGGETQYF. CDR3 DNA sequence: TGTGCCAGCAGTTACAGGTCGGGAGGAGAGACCCAGTACTTC.

There are a few counts of this clonotype. The chain recombines TRBV13 with TRBJ2-4, with D perhaps matching TRBD2 (6 bases). From germline, CDR1 is PRHDT and CDR2 FYEKMQ (reference sequence). The CDR3 runs 14 residues. V lost 5 bases and J lost 7, with 15 bases in between. The CDR3 reads CASSPRVGGNIQYF. DNA of the CDR3: TGTGCCAGCAGCCCAAGGGTTGGGGGGAACATTCAGTACTTC.

This clonotype has just a few counts. The chain combines TRBV14 with TRBJ2-1, with 10 bases identical to TRBD2. V gave up 1 base and J gave up 9 bases; unmatched junction bases: 12. There are 17 residues in the CDR3. CDR1 SGHDN and CDR2 FVKESK come from the germline V gene. This CDR3 reads CASSQAVEREGLIEQFF. DNA of the CDR3: TGTGCCAGCAGCCAAGCCGTCGAGCGGGAGGGCCTTATTGAGCAGTTCTTC.

This clonotype was detected many times. V is TRBV30 and J is TRBJ2-7, with 7 bases identical to TRBD1. Germline CDR1 reads GTSNPN; CDR2 reads SVGIG (reference sequence). The V and J ends lost 5 bases and 4 bases, in that order; junction bases with no gene match: 8. This CDR3 comprises 13 residues. CDR3 loop: CAWDQGVEYEQYF. The CDR3 DNA reads TGTGCCTGGGACCAGGGGGTTGAGTACGAGCAGTACTTC.

This clonotype was counted between two and nine times. CDR3 region: CASSPPPPGTADTQYF. Written as DNA, the CDR3 is TGTGCCAGCAGTCCACCTCCCCCGGGTACCGCAGATACGCAGTATTTT. The rearrangement links TRBV28 to TRBJ2-3; D is ambiguous. V was cut by 5 bases and J by 4 bases, with 19 bases left in between. CDR1 is MDHEN, CDR2 SYDVKM, per germline. There are 16 residues in the CDR3.

This clonotype showed up many times. The J gene is TRBJ1-5, the V gene TRBV12-3 or TRBV12-4; 9 nucleotides align to TRBD1. The CDR3 runs 14 residues. V lost 5 bases, J lost 7 bases, and 6 bases stayed unmatched. The CDR3 region has the DNA TGTGCCAGCAGTCGGGGACAGGGACAGCAGCCCCAGCATTTT. Its translation: CASSRGQGQQPQHF.

V usage is TRBV27 and J usage is TRBJ2-7; D may be TRBD2 (7 bases). Germline-derived CDR1 and CDR2 are MNHEY and SMNVEV (reference sequence). The length of the CDR3 is 12 residues. Between the trimmed V and J ends, which lost 4 bases and 9 bases, there was a span of 13 bases. The CDR3 here is CASSSGGSLQYF. The CDR3 DNA reads TGTGCCAGCAGTTCGGGGGGCTCGCTGCAGTACTTC.

This clonotype was observed a few times. The chain joins TRBV28 to TRBJ1-2; D remains ambiguous. Trimming cost V 2 bases and J 6 bases, with 16 bases left between them. The CDR3 covers 15 residues. Germline values: CDR1 MDHEN, CDR2 SYDVKM. This chain's CDR3 is CASSLRRINIHGYTF. The DNA of the CDR3 is TGTGCCAGCAGTTTACGCAGGATCAATATTCATGGCTACACCTTC.

The V call is TRBV5-1, the J call TRBJ1-4; no clear D. Trimming took off 0 bases at V and 12 bases at J, with 12 bases between the two ends. The CDR3 sequence is 13 residues long. The germline V gene has CDR1 SGHRS and CDR2 YFSETQ. The CDR3 region is CASSLGSSRELFF. The CDR3 nucleotides read TGCGCCAGCAGCTTGGGGTCCTCTCGGGAACTGTTTTTT.

The J gene is TRBJ2-1, the V gene TRBV6-4; 10 positions agree with TRBD2. The germline V gene encodes CDR1 MRHNA and CDR2 SNTAGT. The junction had 8 bases not matched to a gene; V was cut back by 6 bases and J by 6 bases. CDR3 length equals 15 residues. The CDR3 reads CASSALAGVGNEQFF. Written as DNA, the CDR3 is TGTGCCAGCAGCGCTCTAGCGGGAGTCGGCAATGAGCAGTTCTTC.

The chain is built from TRBV7-9 and TRBJ2-3; D could derive from TRBD1 or TRBD2 (5 bases each). From germline, CDR1 is SEHNR and CDR2 FQNEAQ (reference sequence). Trimming removed 2 bases at V and 2 bases at J, with 17 bases between. This CDR3 has 17 residues. CDR3 DNA: TGTGCCAGCAGCTTAAGTAGGGGAGTTCTCACCACAGATACGCAGTATTTT. This sequence encodes CASSLSRGVLTTDTQYF. The whole variable domain, filled in from reference TRBV7-9 and TRBJ2-3, reads DTGVSQNPRHKITKRGQNVTFRCDPISEHNRLYWYRQTLGQGPEFLTYFQNEAQLEKSRLLSDRFSAERPKGSFSTLEIQRTEQGDSAMYLCASSLSRGVLTTDTQYFGPGTRLTVL.

The genes are TRBV11-2 and TRBJ2-5, with D possibly being TRBD2 (6 bases). The CDR3 is 15 amino acids. Germline CDR1 SGHAT, CDR2 FQNNGV. Trimming cost V 5 bases and J 5 bases, with 18 bases left between them. CDR3 in amino acids: CASSPEVLRGETQYF. CDR3 sequence (DNA): TGTGCCAGCAGCCCAGAGGTCCTTCGGGGGGAGACCCAGTACTTC.

The chain has TRBV4-1 and TRBJ2-3, with 9 bases fitting TRBD2. Germline assignment: CDR1 MGHRA and CDR2 YSYEKL. V lost 6 bases, J lost 6 bases, and 10 bases stayed unmatched. This CDR3 region has 15 residues. This CDR3 reads CASSWSGAGGDTQYF. CDR3 nucleotides: TGCGCCAGCAGTTGGAGCGGGGCGGGGGGGGATACGCAGTATTTT.